These T cell receptor beta chains were read from a single sample in a study of blood T cells in healthy people across ages. TCRdb recomputed calls from the 5' RACE reads with MiXCR, one row per CDR3 protein. The sample shows a few hundred thousand distinct CDR3 sequences, about 52% of them seen only once. The sample comprised blood. The receptors originated from a man in his sixties in good health. CDR3s include the opening cysteine and the closing phenylalanine or tryptophan. D genes are given only for firm matches.

v_gene: TRBV20-1
len: 13
j_gene: TRBJ2-7
d_gene: -
CDR3aa: CSAPKVTTYEQYF

v_gene: TRBV6-1
len: 15
j_gene: TRBJ2-3
d_gene: TRBD2
CDR3aa: CASSDRAGGADAQYF

v_gene: TRBV27
len: 17
j_gene: TRBJ2-6
d_gene: -
CDR3aa: CASSFRTTGSGANVLTF

v_gene: TRBV30
len: 10
j_gene: TRBJ1-1
d_gene: -
CDR3aa: CAFAGLLAFF

v_gene: TRBV6-2/TRBV6-3
len: 14
j_gene: TRBJ1-6
d_gene: -
CDR3aa: CASSYQGHNSPLHF

v_gene: TRBV4-1
len: 16
j_gene: TRBJ1-6
d_gene: -
CDR3aa: CASSQAEGGFDSPLHF

v_gene: TRBV29-1
len: 13
j_gene: TRBJ2-2
d_gene: -
CDR3aa: CSVEGNRAGELFF

v_gene: TRBV7-7
len: 17
j_gene: TRBJ2-1
d_gene: -
CDR3aa: CASSLGGQRTDYNEQFF

v_gene: TRBV5-1
len: 16
j_gene: TRBJ2-7
d_gene: TRBD2
CDR3aa: CASSLGLAGGSYEQYF

v_gene: TRBV5-1
len: 14
j_gene: TRBJ1-2
d_gene: -
CDR3aa: CASSLCQGNYGYTF

v_gene: TRBV4-1
len: 16
j_gene: -
d_gene: -
CDR3aa: CASSPLGGLLQETQYF

v_gene: TRBV20-1
len: 18
j_gene: TRBJ2-6
d_gene: TRBD2
CDR3aa: CSARRLAGGRDGANVLTF

v_gene: TRBV20-1
len: 15
j_gene: TRBJ2-7
d_gene: TRBD1
CDR3aa: CSARDTSGQIYEQYF

v_gene: TRBV28
len: 15
j_gene: TRBJ1-2
d_gene: TRBD1
CDR3aa: CASSQTGTDIYGYTF

v_gene: TRBV20-1
len: 13
j_gene: TRBJ2-5
d_gene: TRBD1
CDR3aa: CSARQGAQETQYF

v_gene: TRBV25-1
len: 13
j_gene: TRBJ2-3
d_gene: -
CDR3aa: CASSETGLDTQYF

v_gene: TRBV4-2
len: 13
j_gene: TRBJ1-2
d_gene: -
CDR3aa: CASSQDMQGGYTF

v_gene: TRBV4-3
len: 17
j_gene: TRBJ2-4
d_gene: -
CDR3aa: CASSQETGKGAKNIQYF

v_gene: TRBV10-3
len: 14
j_gene: TRBJ2-7
d_gene: TRBD2
CDR3aa: CAISGSGGPYEQYF

v_gene: TRBV6-6
len: 13
j_gene: TRBJ2-7
d_gene: -
CDR3aa: CAISREFFDEQYF

v_gene: TRBV11-3
len: 15
j_gene: TRBJ2-1
d_gene: -
CDR3aa: CASSLGAAWGTQQFF

v_gene: TRBV7-2
len: 16
j_gene: TRBJ2-5
d_gene: TRBD2
CDR3aa: CASSLWPLSGVKTQYF

v_gene: TRBV7-2
len: 15
j_gene: TRBJ1-2
d_gene: -
CDR3aa: CASSLGIWSKYGYTF

v_gene: TRBV15
len: 13
j_gene: TRBJ2-7
d_gene: -
CDR3aa: CATSRPGYYEQYF

v_gene: TRBV27
len: 14
j_gene: -
d_gene: -
CDR3aa: CASSFASNTYEQYF

v_gene: TRBV28
len: 15
j_gene: TRBJ2-5
d_gene: TRBD2
CDR3aa: CASIFDSGGQETQYF

v_gene: TRBV9
len: 17
j_gene: TRBJ2-5
d_gene: -
CDR3aa: CASSVAPAVKGQETQYF

v_gene: TRBV7-2
len: 15
j_gene: TRBJ2-7
d_gene: -
CDR3aa: CASSLSGQSSYEQYF

v_gene: TRBV27
len: 15
j_gene: TRBJ1-2
d_gene: TRBD1
CDR3aa: CASSQINRGVGGYTF

v_gene: TRBV5-5
len: 15
j_gene: TRBJ2-3
d_gene: -
CDR3aa: CASSLEGQYTDTQYF

v_gene: TRBV20-1
len: 16
j_gene: TRBJ2-1
d_gene: -
CDR3aa: CSARSRDSSLGDEQFF

v_gene: TRBV20-1
len: 14
j_gene: TRBJ1-5
d_gene: -
CDR3aa: CSARETGLNQPQHF

v_gene: TRBV4-2
len: 16
j_gene: TRBJ2-3
d_gene: TRBD1
CDR3aa: CASSRRTGGGPDTQYF

v_gene: TRBV3-1
len: 16
j_gene: TRBJ1-5
d_gene: TRBD1
CDR3aa: CASSQDWGQVGQPQHF

v_gene: TRBV4-3
len: 16
j_gene: TRBJ2-5
d_gene: TRBD2
CDR3aa: CASSQGSGRGEETQYF

v_gene: TRBV29-1
len: 13
j_gene: -
d_gene: -
CDR3aa: CSVEGGGLYEQYF

v_gene: TRBV5-4
len: 15
j_gene: TRBJ1-4
d_gene: TRBD1
CDR3aa: CASSLVGEGAEKLFF

v_gene: TRBV7-3
len: 14
j_gene: TRBJ2-7
d_gene: -
CDR3aa: CASSLGVGAYEQYF

v_gene: TRBV27
len: 15
j_gene: TRBJ2-3
d_gene: -
CDR3aa: CASSSTGVMADTQYF

v_gene: TRBV20-1
len: 14
j_gene: TRBJ2-7
d_gene: -
CDR3aa: CSAPPRDRIYEQYF

v_gene: TRBV30
len: 16
j_gene: TRBJ2-6
d_gene: TRBD1
CDR3aa: CAWGTGGASGANVLTF

v_gene: TRBV28
len: 13
j_gene: TRBJ2-7
d_gene: TRBD2
CDR3aa: CASTRGGPYEQYF

v_gene: TRBV24-1
len: 13
j_gene: TRBJ2-7
d_gene: TRBD2
CDR3aa: CATSDLASGEQYF

v_gene: TRBV6-1
len: 13
j_gene: TRBJ2-7
d_gene: -
CDR3aa: CASSAEGDYEQYF

v_gene: TRBV6-2/TRBV6-3
len: 13
j_gene: TRBJ1-2
d_gene: -
CDR3aa: CASREGTNYGYTF

v_gene: TRBV7-3
len: 14
j_gene: TRBJ1-2
d_gene: TRBD1
CDR3aa: CASSLNWQGDGYTF

v_gene: TRBV2
len: 15
j_gene: TRBJ2-7
d_gene: -
CDR3aa: CASTPDGRASYEQYF

v_gene: TRBV12-5
len: 12
j_gene: TRBJ2-3
d_gene: -
CDR3aa: CASAPPGDTQYF

v_gene: TRBV4-2
len: 15
j_gene: TRBJ2-1
d_gene: -
CDR3aa: CASSQEEPTYNEQFF

v_gene: TRBV4-2
len: 17
j_gene: TRBJ1-2
d_gene: -
CDR3aa: CASSQVGAAPMGYGYTF

v_gene: TRBV7-2
len: 15
j_gene: TRBJ2-3
d_gene: TRBD2
CDR3aa: CASSSSGHSTDTQYF

v_gene: TRBV20-1
len: 14
j_gene: TRBJ2-7
d_gene: TRBD1
CDR3aa: CSAFQGQGSYEQYF

v_gene: TRBV12-3/TRBV12-4
len: 14
j_gene: TRBJ2-7
d_gene: TRBD2
CDR3aa: CASSRSGSPEEQYF

v_gene: TRBV2
len: 13
j_gene: TRBJ2-3
d_gene: -
CDR3aa: CAAGGERTDTQYF

v_gene: TRBV2
len: 15
j_gene: TRBJ2-3
d_gene: TRBD2
CDR3aa: CASSGGGGRTDTQYF

v_gene: TRBV21-1
len: 19
j_gene: TRBJ2-7
d_gene: -
CDR3aa: CASSHPGQKVVLQAYEQYF

v_gene: TRBV20-1
len: 16
j_gene: TRBJ2-3
d_gene: TRBD2
CDR3aa: CSASPLSSGNTDTQYF

v_gene: TRBV7-2
len: 12
j_gene: TRBJ2-3
d_gene: -
CDR3aa: CASSPSGSTQYF

v_gene: TRBV29-1
len: 13
j_gene: TRBJ2-1
d_gene: -
CDR3aa: CSVEKNRYNEQFF

v_gene: TRBV27
len: 14
j_gene: TRBJ2-7
d_gene: TRBD2
CDR3aa: CASSRLAAQGEQYF